The 19 T cell receptor beta chains below come from one sample, sequenced in a study of cytomegalovirus exposure and HLA in healthy donors. It was with 60 Vbeta and 13 Jbeta primers that the PCR ran. Data came from immunoSEQ multiplex PCR; TCRdb stores just in-frame clones and leaves some out. The sample yields 100,000 to 150,000 clones, 65% to 90% seen once. Sample: PBMCs. All receptors derive from a girl aged 2 to 9 in good health and CMV-seronegative.

J is TRBJ1-1 and V is TRBV28; no clear D gene. The V gene lost 6 bases and the J gene lost 5 bases, with 10 bases spanning the gap. Germline CDR1 and CDR2: MDHEN and SYDVKM. This CDR3 region has 12 residues. The DNA of the CDR3 is TGTGCCAGCAGGACCCCGGGAACTGAAGCTTTCTTT. This translates into CASRTPGTEAFF.

The rearrangement links TRBV6-5 to TRBJ2-7; 10 bases fit TRBD2. Per germline, CDR1 MNHEY and CDR2 SVGAGI. There are 15 residues in the CDR3. V was pared by 5 bases and J by 2 bases, with 6 bases of the junction left unmatched. CDR3 in DNA: TGTGCCAGCAGTCCCGGACTAGCGGACGCCTACGAGCAGTACTTC. Its protein product is CASSPGLADAYEQYF.

This clone has more than one count but fewer than ten. This chain joins TRBV2 and TRBJ1-1; perhaps TRBD1 as D (6 bases). Germline CDR1 and CDR2: SNHLY and FYNNEI. This CDR3 has 15 amino acids. V was cut by 3 bases and J by 0 bases, with 11 bases left in between. CDR3 sequence: CASSDGEGVNTEAFF. The CDR3, as DNA: TGTGCCAGCAGTGATGGGGAGGGGGTGAACACTGAAGCTTTCTTT.

This clone appeared a single time. The chain combines TRBV29-1 with TRBJ2-7, with D perhaps TRBD1 (6 bases). Deletions cut 7 bases from V and 5 bases from J, with 15 bases between. CDR1 is SQVTM and CDR2 is ANQGSEA in the germline V gene. The CDR3 is 12 residues long. The CDR3 sequence: CSALQTGHEQYF. The CDR3 nucleotides are TGCAGCGCTTTACAGACAGGCCACGAGCAGTACTTC.

The gene calls are TRBV18 and TRBJ2-7, with TRBD1 matching over 9 bases. Germline-derived CDR1 and CDR2 are KGHSH and LQKENI. V was clipped by 3 bases and J by 5 bases; unmatched bases: 2. The CDR3 has 13 residues. CDR3 region: CASSPGTGNEQYF. DNA of the CDR3: TGTGCCAGCTCACCCGGGACAGGGAACGAGCAGTACTTC.

The chain recombines TRBV2 with TRBJ2-5; 8 bases map to TRBD1. The CDR3 has 12 residues. V was pared by 9 bases and J by 4 bases, with 4 bases of the junction left unmatched. CDR1 SNHLY and CDR2 FYNNEI come from the germline V gene. CDR3: CASLDRGETQYF. DNA of the CDR3: TGTGCCAGTCTTGACAGGGGAGAGACCCAGTACTTC. Based on the CDR3 plus reference TRBV2 and TRBJ2-5, the full variable domain is EPEVTQTPSHQVTQMGQEVILRCVPISNHLYFYWYRQILGQKVEFLVSFYNNEISEKSEIFDDQFSVERPDGSNFTLKIRSTKLEDSAMYFCASLDRGETQYFGPGTRLLVL.

V usage is TRBV6-6 and J usage is TRBJ1-5; the D is unclear. The CDR3 is 15 residues long. Germline V gene sequence: CDR1 MNHNY, CDR2 SVGAGI (reference sequence). V lost 6 bases, J lost 5 bases, and 17 bases lay in between. DNA for the CDR3: TGTGCCAGCAGGCAAACCGCAGGTCTTCATCAGCCCCAGCATTTT. Amino acids: CASRQTAGLHQPQHF.

This clone appeared once. The chain is built from TRBV29-1 and TRBJ2-5, with 11 bases fitting TRBD2. Germline CDR1 is SQVTM and CDR2 is ANQGSEA. This CDR3 contains 14 residues. After removal of 4 bases from V and 4 bases from J, the junction contained 5 bases not matched to a gene. CDR3 loop: CSVAPLAGGETQYF. The CDR3 DNA is TGCAGCGTTGCACCGCTAGCGGGAGGAGAGACCCAGTACTTC.

This clone has only a few counts. The CDR3 nucleotides are TGCAGCGTTGAGACGGGTACGAGACAGGGGAAACTGTTTTTT. The encoded protein is CSVETGTRQGKLFF. This sequence joins TRBV29-1 and TRBJ1-4; 8 positions agree with TRBD1. The CDR3 length is 14 residues. Germline assignment: CDR1 SQVTM and CDR2 ANQGSEA. Germline trimming cut 3 bases from V and 11 bases from J; bases unmatched to any gene: 11.

The rearrangement links TRBV5-4 to TRBJ2-5; D is perhaps TRBD1 (6 bases). Germline CDR1 is SGHNT and CDR2 is YYREEE (reference sequence). The length of the CDR3 is 16 residues. Deletions cut 4 bases from V and 3 bases from J, with 19 bases between. The CDR3 region is CASSTNHRAQKETQYF. The CDR3 coding sequence is TGTGCCAGCAGCACCAACCACAGGGCCCAAAAAGAGACCCAGTACTTC.

The rearrangement joins TRBV7-8 to TRBJ1-6; TRBD1 aligns across 8 bases. Trimming removed 4 bases from V and 9 bases from J; junction bases left unmatched: 11. The CDR3 length is 16 residues. The germline CDR1 and CDR2 sequences are SGHVS and FQNEAQ. CDR3 coding DNA: TGTGCCAGCAGCTACGAGGTCGACAGGGGCAGTTCACCCCTCCACTTT. This codes for CASSYEVDRGSSPLHF.

This clone was found a few times. The rearrangement uses TRBV25-1 and TRBJ2-7; 9 bases match TRBD1. From germline, CDR1 is MGHDK and CDR2 SYGVNS. The CDR3 runs 13 residues. With 8 bases clipped from V and 5 bases from J, the junction kept 7 bases outside the gene matches. The CDR3 coding sequence is TGTGCCAGCTCGGGACAGGGTAATCACGAGCAGTACTTC. Translation gives CASSGQGNHEQYF.

This CDR3 is CASSATRTMNTEAFF. The CDR3 DNA sequence: TGTGCCAGCAGTGCGACAAGGACAATGAACACTGAAGCTTTCTTT. The rearrangement joins TRBV27 to TRBJ1-1, with D tentatively TRBD1 (5 bases). Germline lookup yields CDR1 MNHEY and CDR2 SMNVEV (reference sequence). The CDR3 runs 15 residues. V was clipped by 5 bases and J by 0 bases, with 13 bases between them.

The rearrangement joins TRBV7-2 to TRBJ2-7; 12 bases align to TRBD2. V gave up 5 bases and J gave up 2 bases; unmatched junction bases: 10. Germline loops: CDR1 SGHTA, CDR2 FQGNSA. The length of the CDR3 is 17 residues. CDR3 bases: TGTGCCAGCAGCAAGGAAGGGACTAGCGGGTACACCTACGAGCAGTACTTC. This sequence encodes CASSKEGTSGYTYEQYF.

The J gene is TRBJ2-1, the V gene TRBV6-1, with D possibly matching TRBD1 (6 bases). This CDR3 is 16 amino acids long. The V gene lost 4 bases and the J gene lost 2 bases, with 15 bases spanning the gap. The germline V gene has CDR1 MNHNS and CDR2 SASEGT. The CDR3 is CASSAPQGRAYNEQFF. CDR3 coding DNA: TGTGCCAGCAGTGCTCCACAGGGCCGAGCCTACAATGAGCAGTTCTTC.

The chain combines TRBV19 with TRBJ2-7, with TRBD1 matching over 7 bases. Germline CDR1 and CDR2: LNHDA and SQIVND (reference sequence). V lost 2 bases to trimming and J lost 7 bases; unmatched junction nucleotides: 5. This CDR3 is built from 13 residues. In DNA form, the CDR3 reads TGTGCCAGTAGTATAACACAGGGGCGTGAGCAGTACTTC. Protein: CASSITQGREQYF.

The chain joins TRBV6-1 to TRBJ1-2, with a weak D call TRBD1 (5 bases). Germline values: CDR1 MNHNS, CDR2 SASEGT. The V and J ends lost 3 bases and 7 bases respectively, with 15 bases between them. CDR3 length: 14 amino acids. The CDR3 reads CASSETWDFSGYTF. The CDR3 DNA sequence: TGTGCCAGCAGTGAGACCTGGGACTTCTCTGGCTACACCTTC.

The rearrangement links TRBV7-2 to TRBJ2-5; D ambiguous. This CDR3 contains 12 residues. V was trimmed by 7 bases and J by 5 bases, leaving 11 bases between them. Germline assignment: CDR1 SGHTA and CDR2 FQGNSA. The CDR3, as DNA: TGTGCCAGCACCTTTTCCCGGGAGACCCAGTACTTC. Its protein is CASTFSRETQYF.

This clone appeared a few times. This chain uses TRBV27 with TRBJ1-4; 7 bases fit TRBD1. The length of the CDR3 is 14 residues. V gave up 8 bases and J gave up 5 bases; unmatched junction bases: 8. Germline CDR1 reads MNHEY; CDR2 reads SMNVEV (reference sequence). CDR3 sequence: CASGVGQKNEKLFF. The CDR3 region has the DNA TGTGCCAGCGGGGTGGGACAGAAGAATGAAAAACTGTTTTTT.